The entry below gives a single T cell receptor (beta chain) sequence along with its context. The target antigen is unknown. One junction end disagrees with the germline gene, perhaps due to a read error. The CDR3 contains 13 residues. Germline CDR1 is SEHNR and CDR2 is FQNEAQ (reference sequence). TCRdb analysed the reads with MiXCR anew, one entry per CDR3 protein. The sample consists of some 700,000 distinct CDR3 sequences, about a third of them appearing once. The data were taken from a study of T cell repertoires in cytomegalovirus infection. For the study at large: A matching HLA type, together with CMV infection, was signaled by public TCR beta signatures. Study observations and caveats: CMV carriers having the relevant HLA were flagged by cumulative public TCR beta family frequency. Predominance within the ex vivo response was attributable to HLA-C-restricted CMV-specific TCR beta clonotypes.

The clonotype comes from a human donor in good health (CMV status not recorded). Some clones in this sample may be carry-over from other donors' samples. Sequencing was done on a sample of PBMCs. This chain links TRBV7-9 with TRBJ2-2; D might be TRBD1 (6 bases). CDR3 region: CSSRPRGTGERFF. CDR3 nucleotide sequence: TGTTCCAGCAGACCGAGGGGGACCGGGGAGCGGTTTTTT. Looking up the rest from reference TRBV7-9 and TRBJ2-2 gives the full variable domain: DTGVSQNPRHKITKRGQNVTFRCDPISEHNRLYWYRQTLGQGPEFLTYFQNEAQLEKSRLLSDRFSAERPKGSFSTLEIQRTEQGDSAMYLCSSRPRGTGERFFGEGSRLTVL.